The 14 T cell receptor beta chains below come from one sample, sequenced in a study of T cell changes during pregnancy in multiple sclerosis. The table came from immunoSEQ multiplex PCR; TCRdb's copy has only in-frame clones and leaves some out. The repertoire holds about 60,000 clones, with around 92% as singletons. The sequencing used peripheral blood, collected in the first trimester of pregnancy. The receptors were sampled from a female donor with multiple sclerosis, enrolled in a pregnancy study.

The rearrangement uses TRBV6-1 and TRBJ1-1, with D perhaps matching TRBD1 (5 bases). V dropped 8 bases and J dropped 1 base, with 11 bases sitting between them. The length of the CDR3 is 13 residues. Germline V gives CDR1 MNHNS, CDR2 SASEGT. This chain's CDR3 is CASRVTGNTEAFF. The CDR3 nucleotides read TGTGCCAGCCGGGTTACAGGGAACACTGAAGCTTTCTTT.

The chain's CDR3 is CASSHGGTSVTYEQYF. The DNA of the CDR3 is TGTGCCAGCAGCCATGGCGGGACTAGCGTAACCTACGAGCAGTACTTC. The chain recombines TRBV4-2 with TRBJ2-7; 10 bases are a match to TRBD2. The CDR3 runs to 16 residues. In germline, CDR1 is LGHNA, CDR2 YNFKEQ. The ends lost 3 bases at V and 2 bases at J; junction bases unmatched: 7.

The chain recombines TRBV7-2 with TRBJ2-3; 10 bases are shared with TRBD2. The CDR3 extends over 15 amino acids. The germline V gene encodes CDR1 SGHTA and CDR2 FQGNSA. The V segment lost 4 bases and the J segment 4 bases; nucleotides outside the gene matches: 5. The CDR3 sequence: CASSSESGRADTQYF. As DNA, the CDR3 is TGTGCCAGCAGCTCCGAAAGCGGGAGGGCAGATACGCAGTATTTT.

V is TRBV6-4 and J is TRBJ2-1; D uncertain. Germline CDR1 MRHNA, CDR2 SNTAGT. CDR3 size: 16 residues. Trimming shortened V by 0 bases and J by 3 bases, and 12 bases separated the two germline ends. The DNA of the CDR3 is TGTGCCAGCAGTGACTCTTTGAGCCACGACTACAATGAGCAGTTCTTC. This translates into CASSDSLSHDYNEQFF.

The DNA for the CDR3 is TGTGCCAGCTCGGGCGGACAGGGGGCGAACACTGAAGCTTTCTTT. Amino acid sequence: CASSGGQGANTEAFF. J is TRBJ1-1 and V is TRBV18; 11 bases fit TRBD1. V gave up 6 bases and J gave up 1 base; unmatched junction bases: 4. Germline V gene lookup returns CDR1 KGHSH and CDR2 LQKENI. The CDR3 extends over 15 amino acids.

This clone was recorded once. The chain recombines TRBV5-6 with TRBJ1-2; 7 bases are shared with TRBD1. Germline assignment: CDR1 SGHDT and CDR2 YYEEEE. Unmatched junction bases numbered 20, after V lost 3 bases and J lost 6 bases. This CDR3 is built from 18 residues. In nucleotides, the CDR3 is TGTGCCAGCAGCTCGTCCGGGACAGCCCGTCCAGTAGGTAATGGCTACACCTTC. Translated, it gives CASSSSGTARPVGNGYTF.

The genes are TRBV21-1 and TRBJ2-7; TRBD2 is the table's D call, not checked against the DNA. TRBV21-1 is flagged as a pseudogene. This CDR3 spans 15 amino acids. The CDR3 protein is CASSRGIAGDNEQYF. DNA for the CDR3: TGTGCCAGCAGCAGGGGGATAGCGGGAGATAACGAGCAGTACTTC.

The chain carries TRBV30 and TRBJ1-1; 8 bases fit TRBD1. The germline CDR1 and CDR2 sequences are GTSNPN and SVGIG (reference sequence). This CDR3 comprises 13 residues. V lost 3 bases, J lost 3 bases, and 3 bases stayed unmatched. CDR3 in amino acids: CAWRGQVDTEAFF. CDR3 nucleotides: TGTGCCTGGAGGGGACAGGTTGACACTGAAGCTTTCTTT.

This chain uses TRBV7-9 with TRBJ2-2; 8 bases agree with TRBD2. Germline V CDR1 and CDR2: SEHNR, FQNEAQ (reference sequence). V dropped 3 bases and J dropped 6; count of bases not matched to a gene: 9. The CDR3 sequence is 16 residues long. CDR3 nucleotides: TGTGCCAGCAGCTTCGTCCCGGGACTAGTGCCCGGGGAGCTGTTTTTT. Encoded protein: CASSFVPGLVPGELFF. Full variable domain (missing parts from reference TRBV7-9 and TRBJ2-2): DTGVSQNPRHKITKRGQNVTFRCDPISEHNRLYWYRQTLGQGPEFLTYFQNEAQLEKSRLLSDRFSAERPKGSFSTLEIQRTEQGDSAMYLCASSFVPGLVPGELFFGEGSRLTVL.

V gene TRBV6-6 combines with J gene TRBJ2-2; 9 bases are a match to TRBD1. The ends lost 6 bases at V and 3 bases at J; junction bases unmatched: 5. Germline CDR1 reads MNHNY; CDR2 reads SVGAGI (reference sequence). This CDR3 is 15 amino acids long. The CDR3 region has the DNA TGTGCCAGCAGAAAGGGGGACAGGGACACCGGGGAGCTGTTTTTT. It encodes CASRKGDRDTGELFF.

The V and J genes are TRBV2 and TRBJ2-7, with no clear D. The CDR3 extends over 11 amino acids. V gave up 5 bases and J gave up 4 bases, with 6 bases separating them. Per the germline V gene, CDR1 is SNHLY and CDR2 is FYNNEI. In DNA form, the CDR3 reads TGTGCCAGCAGTCATGAGTACGAGCAGTACTTC. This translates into CASSHEYEQYF.

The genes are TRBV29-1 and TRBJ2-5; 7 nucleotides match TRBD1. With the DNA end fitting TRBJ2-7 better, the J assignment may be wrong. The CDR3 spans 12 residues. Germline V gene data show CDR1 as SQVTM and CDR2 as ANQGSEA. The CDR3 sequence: CSVVDRVYEQYF. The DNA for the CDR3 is TGCAGCGTCGTCGACAGGGTTTACGAGCAGTACTTC.

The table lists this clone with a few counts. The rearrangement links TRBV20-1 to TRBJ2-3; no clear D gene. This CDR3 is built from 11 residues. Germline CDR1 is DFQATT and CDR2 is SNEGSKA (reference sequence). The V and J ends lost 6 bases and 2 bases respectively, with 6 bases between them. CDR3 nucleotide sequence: TGCAGTGCCCCCTACACAGATACGCAGTATTTT. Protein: CSAPYTDTQYF.

The CDR3 DNA reads as TGCGCCAGCAGCCCGGGACTACCCGGGGAGCTGTTTTTT. Translated: CASSPGLPGELFF. The V and J genes are TRBV4-3 and TRBJ2-2; 7 positions match TRBD2. CDR3 length: 13 amino acids. Germline trimming cut 4 bases from V and 6 bases from J; bases unmatched to any gene: 2. The V gene's germline CDR1 is LGHNA and CDR2 YSLEER.